Listed here are 31 T cell receptor beta chains from one sample, sequenced in a study of blood T cell repertoires in COVID-19. Repertoires were generated with immunoSEQ multiplex PCR, while TCRdb's copy carries only in-frame clones and drops some. The sample lists 290,000 or so clones; about 82% were seen once. Sequencing was carried out using peripheral blood. These receptors were obtained from a man between 50 and 59 years old with active or convalescent COVID-19.

The chain combines TRBV6-5 with TRBJ1-5; D is ambiguous. The length of the CDR3 is 14 residues. Germline CDR1 reads MNHEY; CDR2 reads SVGAGI. V was clipped by 7 bases and J by 0 bases, with 10 bases between them. CDR3 nucleotides: TGTGCCAGCACCCCGGGTCCTAGCAATCAGCCCCAGCATTTT. Translation gives CASTPGPSNQPQHF.

A single count supports this clone. The gene calls are TRBV10-3 and TRBJ1-1; D ambiguous. The length of the CDR3 is 13 residues. The germline gives CDR1 ENHRY, CDR2 SYGVKD. Trimming shortened V by 6 bases and J by 0 bases, and 8 bases separated the two germline ends. In DNA form, the CDR3 reads TGTGCCATCAGGATCGGTCTGAACACTGAAGCTTTCTTT. Amino acid sequence: CAIRIGLNTEAFF.

In its sample, this clone was seen once. The gene calls are TRBV28 and TRBJ1-2, with a weak D call TRBD1 (6 bases). This CDR3 spans 14 amino acids. V lost 10 bases, J lost 5 bases, and 20 bases lay in between. Looked up from germline, CDR1 is MDHEN and CDR2 is SYDVKM. The CDR3 bases are TGTGCCATCAACCCCCCGGGGGGCGAATATGGCTACACCTTC. Translation gives CAINPPGGEYGYTF.

The chain joins TRBV6-5 to TRBJ2-3, with TRBD2 identical over 11 bases. V lost 0 bases, J lost 4 bases, and 3 bases stayed unmatched. Germline assignment: CDR1 MNHEY and CDR2 SVGAGI. The CDR3 loop spans 16 amino acids. The CDR3 is CASSYSVAGGADTQYF. The CDR3 DNA reads TGTGCCAGCAGTTACTCTGTAGCGGGGGGGGCAGATACGCAGTATTTT.

The V gene is TRBV7-9, the J gene TRBJ1-3; D not certain. V gave up 4 bases and J gave up 0 bases, with 7 bases separating them. Germline loops: CDR1 SEHNR, CDR2 FQNEAQ (reference sequence). The CDR3 length is 14 residues. The CDR3 DNA follows: TGTGCCAGCAGCTCCTGGAGCTCTGGAAACACCATATATTTT. This gives the protein CASSSWSSGNTIYF.

The chain is built from TRBV19 and TRBJ2-5; TRBD2 agrees at 8 bases. Germline CDR1 reads LNHDA; CDR2 reads SQIVND (reference sequence). Germline trimming cut 3 bases from V and 1 base from J; bases unmatched to any gene: 1. The CDR3 contains 14 residues. This CDR3 reads CASSIGGAQETQYF. The CDR3 region has the DNA TGTGCCAGTAGTATCGGGGGGGCCCAAGAGACCCAGTACTTC.

The rearrangement links TRBV27 to TRBJ2-7, with D maybe TRBD1 (5 bases). The CDR3 loop spans 14 amino acids. Germline loops: CDR1 MNHEY, CDR2 SMNVEV (reference sequence). V lost 2 bases and J lost 2, with 10 bases in between. CDR3 sequence: CASSLDRNTYEQYF. The CDR3 DNA is TGTGCCAGCAGTTTAGACAGAAACACCTACGAGCAGTACTTC.

This clone showed up just a few times. The J gene is TRBJ1-2, the V gene TRBV2; D unclear. The CDR3 runs 13 residues. CDR1 and CDR2 (germline): SNHLY, FYNNEI. V was pared by 1 base and J by 4 bases, with 7 bases between. DNA for the CDR3: TGTGCCAGCAGTGAAGACGGAGTCTATGGCTACACCTTC. Translated: CASSEDGVYGYTF.

This sequence joins TRBV7-3 and TRBJ2-2; D is unclear. The V end was cut by 0 bases, the J end by 0 bases, with 8 bases between. The CDR3 runs 16 residues. Germline V gene data show CDR1 as SGHTA and CDR2 as FQGTGA. Written as DNA, the CDR3 is TGTGCCAGCAGCTTAACAGCAAGCTCGAACACCGGGGAGCTGTTTTTT. It is translated as CASSLTASSNTGELFF.

This chain uses TRBV6-6 with TRBJ2-7, with D hard to call. The germline V gene has CDR1 MNHNY and CDR2 SVGAGI (reference sequence). The V gene lost 5 bases and the J gene lost 5 bases, with 7 bases spanning the gap. This CDR3 contains 11 residues. The CDR3 spells CASSSDHEQYF. CDR3 sequence (DNA): TGTGCCAGCAGTAGCGACCACGAGCAGTACTTC.

The chain has TRBV5-1 and TRBJ1-1; D not certain. Germline CDR1 reads SGHRS; CDR2 reads YFSETQ. With 0 bases removed from V and 3 bases from J, the gap between germline ends came to 9 bases. The CDR3 has 14 residues. CDR3 residues: CASSLDGGHTEAFF. CDR3 nucleotide sequence: TGCGCCAGCAGCTTGGATGGAGGACACACTGAAGCTTTCTTT.

The chain has TRBV29-1 and TRBJ2-3; 8 bases match TRBD2. Trimming removed 6 bases from V and 2 bases from J; junction bases left unmatched: 16. Germline loops: CDR1 SQVTM, CDR2 ANQGSEA. The CDR3 runs to 17 residues. CDR3 nucleotide sequence: TGCAGCGTAGGCAGACCGGGACTAGATCCAATCACAGATACGCAGTATTTT. It specifies CSVGRPGLDPITDTQYF.

With respect to this clone: At one end, the junction sequence differs from germline, possibly due to a read error. The rearrangement uses TRBV7-2 and TRBJ1-3; D call uncertain. CDR3 size: 11 residues. Germline values: CDR1 SGHTA, CDR2 FQGNSA. In nucleotides, the CDR3 is TGTGCCAGCAGCTTTTTAAACACCGTATATTTT. It translates to CASSFLNTVYF.

V is TRBV19 and J is TRBJ2-1; 10 bases match TRBD2. The CDR3 loop spans 14 amino acids. V lost 9 bases to trimming and J lost 2 bases; unmatched junction nucleotides: 4. Germline lookup yields CDR1 LNHDA and CDR2 SQIVND (reference sequence). The CDR3 nucleotides are TGTGCCAGCCGTACTAGCGGGACCTACAATGAGCAGTTCTTC. This translates into CASRTSGTYNEQFF.

The chain recombines TRBV6-5 with TRBJ2-7; 11 bases align to TRBD2. Germline CDR1 reads MNHEY; CDR2 reads SVGAGI. The CDR3 runs to 15 residues. V gave up 5 bases and J gave up 3 bases; unmatched junction bases: 6. CDR3 bases: TGTGCCAGCAGTCCAACTAGCGGGAGTCTCTACGAGCAGTACTTC. Protein sequence: CASSPTSGSLYEQYF.

The gene calls are TRBV3-1 (or the pseudogene TRBV3-2) and TRBJ2-7; maybe TRBD1 (6 bases). The V end was cut by 3 bases, the J end by 5 bases, with 14 bases between. The CDR3 runs to 14 residues. Germline CDR1 reads LGHDT; CDR2 reads YNNKEL (reference sequence). CDR3 region: CASSQRGSKDEQYF. The CDR3 DNA follows: TGTGCCAGCAGCCAGAGGGGGTCTAAGGACGAGCAGTACTTC.

This chain connects TRBV5-1 to TRBJ2-7; 7 bases align to TRBD1. Per germline, CDR1 SGHRS and CDR2 YFSETQ. The CDR3 loop spans 15 amino acids. V trimming: 4 bases; J trimming: 2 bases; junction bases outside the gene matches: 9. The CDR3 region is CASSAQQGSTYEQYF. The CDR3 bases are TGCGCCAGCAGCGCCCAACAGGGGTCCACCTACGAGCAGTACTTC.

The chain employs TRBV11-2 and TRBJ2-7; D perhaps matches TRBD2 (5 bases). V was clipped by 5 bases and J by 9 bases, with 20 bases between them. From germline, CDR1 is SGHAT and CDR2 FQNNGV. The CDR3 spans 14 residues. CDR3 in DNA: TGTGCCAGCAGCCGACTCCGGGATAGGCTTTGGCAGTACTTC. This sequence encodes CASSRLRDRLWQYF.

The CDR3 sequence: CSVGRGEQFF. The CDR3 DNA reads as TGCAGCGTTGGACGGGGGGAGCAGTTCTTC. This chain joins TRBV29-1 and TRBJ2-1; a weak D match, TRBD2 (6 bases). CDR1 and CDR2 from the germline V gene are SQVTM and ANQGSEA. With 4 bases removed from V and 10 bases from J, the gap between germline ends came to 8 bases. This CDR3 is 10 amino acids long.

The chain links TRBV19 to TRBJ2-1; D gene uncertain. V shed 3 bases and J shed 7 bases, with 16 bases lying between them. CDR3 length: 15 residues. Germline V CDR1 and CDR2: LNHDA, SQIVND (reference sequence). For the CDR3, the DNA is TGTGCCAGTAGTATCCTCCTAGGAGCCGGGAATGAGCAGTTCTTC. Translated, it gives CASSILLGAGNEQFF. The variable domain in full, completed from reference TRBV19 and TRBJ2-1, reads DGGITQSPKYLFRKEGQNVTLSCEQNLNHDAMYWYRQDPGQGLRLIYYSQIVNDFQKGDIAEGYSVSREKKESFPLTVTSAQKNPTAFYLCASSILLGAGNEQFFGPGTRLTVL.

The chain combines TRBV6-6 with TRBJ2-4, with a weak D call TRBD2 (5 bases). Between the trimmed V and J ends, which lost 8 bases and 0 bases, there was a span of 11 bases. Looked up from germline, CDR1 is MNHNY and CDR2 is SVGAGI (reference sequence). CDR3 size: 14 residues. CDR3: CASSRDLAKNIQYF. Here the CDR3 DNA reads TGTGCCAGCTCGAGGGATCTAGCCAAAAACATTCAGTACTTC.

This sequence joins TRBV5-1 and TRBJ1-1, with unresolved D. The V gene lost 1 base and the J gene lost 1 base, with 5 bases spanning the gap. Germline CDR1 SGHRS, CDR2 YFSETQ. This CDR3 region has 13 residues. CDR3 amino acids: CASSLTTNTEAFF. In nucleotides, the CDR3 is TGCGCCAGCAGCTTGACAACGAACACTGAAGCTTTCTTT.

The chain employs TRBV24-1 and TRBJ2-5; TRBD1 aligns across 10 bases. The CDR3 consists of 15 residues. Germline CDR1 and CDR2: KGHDR and SFDVKD. V was clipped by 4 bases and J by 3 bases; unmatched bases: 4. CDR3 residues: CATSEGQGSKETQYF. For the CDR3, the DNA is TGTGCCACCAGTGAGGGACAGGGGTCCAAAGAGACCCAGTACTTC.

This chain connects TRBV19 to TRBJ2-3; D may be TRBD2 (6 bases). CDR3 size: 16 residues. CDR1 is LNHDA and CDR2 is SQIVND in the germline V gene (reference sequence). The V and J ends lost 2 bases and 1 base respectively, with 13 bases between them. CDR3 sequence (DNA): TGTGCCAGTAGTATAAGAGCGGGTTACGGCACAGATACGCAGTATTTT. Translation: CASSIRAGYGTDTQYF.

This clone was seen repeatedly, ten times or more. Germline is not matched at one junction end, which may reflect a read error. The genes are TRBV7-9 and TRBJ2-7; D gene unclear. This CDR3 region has 12 residues. The germline V gene has CDR1 SEHNR and CDR2 FQNEAQ (reference sequence). DNA for the CDR3: TGTGCCAGCAGCCCCAGTAGCAGTGCGGCCGAATTC. Translated, it gives CASSPSSSAAEF.

Many counts were recorded for this clone. This chain links TRBV10-2 with TRBJ1-5; 7 nucleotides agree with TRBD1. CDR1 is WSHSY and CDR2 is SAAADI in the germline V gene. After removal of 4 bases from V and 4 bases from J, the junction contained 4 bases not matched to a gene. The CDR3 length is 14 residues. CDR3 region: CASSASGGNQPQHF. The CDR3 region has the DNA TGCGCCAGCAGTGCATCAGGGGGGAATCAGCCCCAGCATTTT.

V and J are TRBV7-3 and TRBJ1-6; D remains unclear. The length of the CDR3 is 14 residues. V lost 4 bases and J 10 bases, leaving 14 bases between the germline ends. CDR1 and CDR2 from the germline V gene are SGHTA and FQGTGA. The CDR3 region has the DNA TGTGCCAGCAGCTCCGGCCTAACGGGGTCACCCCTCCACTTT. Protein: CASSSGLTGSPLHF.

This sequence joins TRBV7-9 and TRBJ2-7; 7 positions match TRBD1. This CDR3 comprises 13 residues. From germline, CDR1 is SEHNR and CDR2 FQNEAQ (reference sequence). V was pared by 0 bases and J by 5 bases, with 1 base of the junction left unmatched. The CDR3 region is CASSLAGQNEQYF. The DNA for the CDR3 is TGTGCCAGCAGCTTAGCGGGACAGAACGAGCAGTACTTC.

The rearrangement uses TRBV27 and TRBJ2-7, with TRBD2 identical over 9 bases. Trimming took 5 bases from V and 0 from J; bases not matched to a gene: 5. Germline lookup yields CDR1 MNHEY and CDR2 SMNVEV (reference sequence). This CDR3 comprises 15 residues. CDR3 protein: CASSPRTSASYEQYF. The DNA for the CDR3 is TGTGCCAGCAGTCCCCGGACTAGCGCCTCCTACGAGCAGTACTTC.

The chain employs TRBV5-1 and TRBJ2-3; D might be TRBD2 (7 bases). The germline V gene encodes CDR1 SGHRS and CDR2 YFSETQ. The CDR3 totals 15 residues. Trimming removed 4 bases from V and 0 bases from J, with 12 bases in between. DNA for the CDR3: TGCGCCAGCAGCAGGAGCGGGACAAGCACAGATACGCAGTATTTT. This codes for CASSRSGTSTDTQYF. The variable domain in full, with the rest retrieved from reference TRBV5-1 and TRBJ2-3, is KAGVTQTPRYLIKTRGQQVTLSCSPISGHRSVSWYQQTPGQGLQFLFEYFSETQRNKGNFPGRFSGRQFSNSRSEMNVSTLELGDSALYLCASSRSGTSTDTQYFGPGTRLTVL.

The chain has TRBV7-9 and TRBJ1-4, with unresolved D. V dropped 7 bases and J dropped 3 bases, with 15 bases sitting between them. The CDR3 is 15 residues long. CDR1 is SEHNR and CDR2 is FQNEAQ in the germline V gene (reference sequence). Here the CDR3 DNA reads TGTGCCAGCACCGACCGATTGGGCCCTAATGAAAAACTGTTTTTT. It yields the protein CASTDRLGPNEKLFF.